This paragraph reports one T cell receptor (beta chain). A CD45RA+ naive subset and a CD45RA-negative memory subset were split from CD4+ cells. This record belongs to a study of shared clonotypes between healthy human individuals. TCRdb's copy holds only in-frame clones and misses some; the assay was immunoSEQ multiplex PCR. The sample consists of some 2 million clones, approximately 95% of them appearing once. Sequenced sample: naive CD4+ T cells sorted from blood. As to subset: CD45RA+ positively selected. This clonotype was sampled from a man between 18 and 29 years old in good health.

In DNA, the CDR3 is TGCAGTGCTAGACATGCCTATGGCTACACCTTC. It codes for CSARHAYGYTF. This chain joins TRBV20-1 and TRBJ1-2; D unclear. Germline V gives CDR1 DFQATT, CDR2 SNEGSKA (reference sequence). The CDR3 consists of 11 residues. Deletions cut 2 bases from V and 4 bases from J, with 5 bases between.